Here is one T cell receptor (beta chain) with its context. The antigen is undetermined. Cells stained for CD3, CD4, CD8, CD45RA, CD27 and viability were sorted into four CD45RA/CD27 subsets. The data belong to a study of naive and memory T cell subsets. Regarding the study as a whole: Each distinct alpha or beta sequence counts as one clonotype. There was no ground truth to check naive and memory subset results.

Both TRBC1 and TRBC2 were covered by a beta constant-region primer of two equimolar oligonucleotides. Nested alpha and beta constant-region primers with the SP2 primer drove four PCR rounds on ligated cDNA. TCRdb analysed the UMI-ligation and nested PCR reads with MiXCR anew, one entry per CDR3 protein. This sample carries tens of thousands of distinct CDR3 sequences, around 9% of them seen once, and the ten largest clones take 1.2%. This CDR3 spans 12 amino acids. With V trimmed by 10 bases and J by 9 bases, 5 bases remained unmatched. The germline gives CDR1 LNHDA, CDR2 SQIVND (reference sequence).

This sequence joins TRBV19 and TRBJ2-1, with 11 nucleotides matching TRBD1. The sequence came from a human donor in good health. The source material was naive CD8+ T cells from blood. The CDR3 reads CATTDRGLEQFF. The CDR3 DNA reads TGTGCCACCACGGACAGGGGGCTTGAGCAGTTCTTC.